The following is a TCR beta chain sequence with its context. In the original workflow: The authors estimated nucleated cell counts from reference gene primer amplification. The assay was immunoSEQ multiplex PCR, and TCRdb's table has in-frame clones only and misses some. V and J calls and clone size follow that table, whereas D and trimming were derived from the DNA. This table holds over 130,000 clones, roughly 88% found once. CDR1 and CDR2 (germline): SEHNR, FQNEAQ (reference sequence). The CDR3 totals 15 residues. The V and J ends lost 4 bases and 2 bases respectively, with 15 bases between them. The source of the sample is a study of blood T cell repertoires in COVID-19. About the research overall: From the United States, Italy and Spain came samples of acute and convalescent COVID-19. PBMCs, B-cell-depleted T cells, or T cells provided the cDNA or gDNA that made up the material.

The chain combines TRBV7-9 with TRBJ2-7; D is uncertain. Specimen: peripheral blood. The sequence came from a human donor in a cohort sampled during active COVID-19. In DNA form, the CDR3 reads TGTGCCAGCAGCTCTTCCTCGTCCTACGCCTACGAGCAGTACTTC. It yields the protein CASSSSSSYAYEQYF. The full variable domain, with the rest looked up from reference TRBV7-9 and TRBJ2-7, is DTGVSQNPRHKITKRGQNVTFRCDPISEHNRLYWYRQTLGQGPEFLTYFQNEAQLEKSRLLSDRFSAERPKGSFSTLEIQRTEQGDSAMYLCASSSSSSYAYEQYFGPGTRLTVT.